These T cell receptor beta chains were read from a single sample in a study of control samples from healthy donors and cancer patients. The data were produced by immunoSEQ multiplex PCR, yet TCRdb's version contains in-frame clones alone and is incomplete. This table has 230,000 or so clones, roughly 94% appearing once. Sequencing used blood. These TCRs come from a man aged 50 to 59 in good health. CDR3s include the opening cysteine and the closing phenylalanine or tryptophan. A D gene is named only where the DNA matches it firmly. The listing skips clone size in some rows; elsewhere it reads once, few, many or a size class.

>-|TRBJ2-7|TRBV27|-
CASGSYTGKNYEQYF
>TRBD2|TRBJ2-3|TRBV13|-
CASSQSSGGADTQYF
>TRBD1|TRBJ1-1|TRBV9|-
CASSPWTGGSENTEAFF
>-|TRBJ1-2|TRBV2|-
CASIWTANYGYTF
>-|TRBJ1-1|TRBV24-1|-
CATSDTPNTEAFF
>TRBD2|TRBJ2-3|TRBV7-6|-
CASSLRERGATDTQYF
>-|TRBJ1-6|TRBV7-9|few
CASSLGSSYNSPLHF
>-|TRBJ1-2|TRBV7-9|-
CASSLPGSDYGYTF
>-|TRBJ1-3|TRBV5-4|-
CASSSGLDSGNTIYF
>-|TRBJ2-2|TRBV4-1|-
CASSQDRGGQYTGELFF
>TRBD2|TRBJ2-5|TRBV18|-
CASSPRVAGGGETQYF
>TRBD1|TRBJ2-5|TRBV19|-
CASSIVPGGETQYF
>-|TRBJ1-2|TRBV28|-
CASSLYSANYGYTF
>-|TRBJ2-7|TRBV7-2|few
CASSLVSYEQYF
>-|TRBJ1-2|TRBV9|few
CASSPSGRGDGYTF
>-|TRBJ2-7|TRBV9|-
CASSVSPGDYEQYF
>-|TRBJ1-2|TRBV10-2|-
CASSEMGSPYGYTF
>-|TRBJ2-7|TRBV7-9|-
CASSPKTGYEQYF
>-|TRBJ2-3|TRBV19|-
CASSPRPYSTDTQYF
>-|TRBJ1-6|TRBV28|-
CASSPPGPRWAPLHF
>TRBD1|TRBJ1-6|TRBV5-5|-
CASSMGTGRGNSPLHF
>-|TRBJ1-1|TRBV2|-
CASSDLTGHLEAFF
>-|TRBJ2-5|TRBV7-9|-
CASSLVAGAGETQYF
>TRBD1|TRBJ1-6|TRBV19|-
CASSSLGQGTSPLHF
>TRBD1|TRBJ1-4|TRBV7-9|once
CASTWQGGFEKLFF
>-|TRBJ1-3|TRBV7-2|-
CASSAGGAGNTIYF
>TRBD2|TRBJ2-7|TRBV9|once
CASSVGGTSGGVEQYF
>-|TRBJ1-1|TRBV2|-
CASSGGRLNTEAFF
>TRBD1|TRBJ1-2|TRBV3-1/TRBV3-2|-
CASSQKTTGAGYTF
>-|TRBJ1-5|TRBV4-2|-
CASSQAGGFNQPQHF
>-|TRBJ2-7|TRBV6-2/TRBV6-3|-
CASSDPGPTYEQYF
>-|TRBJ2-5|TRBV12-3/TRBV12-4|-
CASTGGAGETQYF
>-|TRBJ1-3|TRBV7-6|-
CASSFSGENTIYF
>-|TRBJ2-1|TRBV5-6|-
CASSLNRGREQFF
>-|TRBJ2-7|TRBV4-1|-
CASSQDISREQYF
>-|TRBJ2-5|TRBV28|-
CASSLLMTQETQYF
>-|TRBJ2-2|TRBV5-6|-
CASRPRWGEYTGELFF
>TRBD2|TRBJ2-2|TRBV5-1|-
CASSALAGGSGTGELFF
>TRBD1|TRBJ1-2|TRBV27|-
CASSPGTGNNYGYTF
>-|TRBJ1-2|TRBV20-1|-
CSASSTGRGYTF
>-|TRBJ1-6|TRBV5-6|-
CASSSLFRGYNSPLHF
>-|TRBJ1-5|TRBV24-1|-
CATSDYRDAGNQPQHF
>TRBD1|TRBJ1-1|TRBV4-3|-
CASSLGQGTMNTEAFF
>TRBD1|TRBJ2-1|TRBV5-1|once
CASSLGGQGLNEQFF
>-|TRBJ2-2|TRBV5-1|-
CASSLEPFGRKNTGELFF
>-|TRBJ2-1|TRBV11-1|-
CASSGYNEQFF
>-|TRBJ1-5|TRBV3-1/TRBV3-2|once
CASSPRGSGSNQPQHF
>TRBD2|TRBJ2-5|TRBV3-1/TRBV3-2|-
CASSQDRTSGGETQYF